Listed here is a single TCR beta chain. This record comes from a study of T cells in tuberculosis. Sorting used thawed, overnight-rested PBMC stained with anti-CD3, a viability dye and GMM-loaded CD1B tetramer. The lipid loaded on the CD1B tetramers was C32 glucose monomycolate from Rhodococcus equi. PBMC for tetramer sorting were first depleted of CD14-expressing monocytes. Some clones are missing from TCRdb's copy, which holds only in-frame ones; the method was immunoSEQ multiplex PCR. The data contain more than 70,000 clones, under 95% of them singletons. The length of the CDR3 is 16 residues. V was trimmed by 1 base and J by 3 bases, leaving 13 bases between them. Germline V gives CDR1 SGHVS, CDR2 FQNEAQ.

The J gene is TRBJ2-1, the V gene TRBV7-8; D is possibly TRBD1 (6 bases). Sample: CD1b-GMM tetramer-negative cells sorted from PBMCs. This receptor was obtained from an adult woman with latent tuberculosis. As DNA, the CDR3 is TGTGCCAGCAGCTTAGTAGGGGGAATTTTCTACAATGAGCAGTTCTTC. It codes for CASSLVGGIFYNEQFF.